These 8 T cell receptor beta chains came from one sample sequenced in a study of T cells in Graves' hyperthyroidism and ophthalmopathy. From RNA transcripts, TCR beta CDR3 regions were amplified. HTBI primers drove first-round RT-PCR of the TCR CDR3. Each CDR3 protein gets one entry after TCRdb re-called the multiplex PCR reads with MiXCR. Counted here are about 720,000 distinct CDR3 sequences, less than 20% occurring once; the ten biggest clones make up roughly 8%. Sequences were obtained from blood. The receptors were gathered from a man between 18 and 35 years old with Graves' hyperthyroidism.

The chain links TRBV9 to TRBJ2-7; tentatively, D is TRBD1 or TRBD2 (6 bases each). The CDR3 is 15 residues long. Trimming stripped 4 bases from V and 7 bases from J, with 21 bases between. Per the germline V gene, CDR1 is SGDLS and CDR2 is YYNGEE. This chain's CDR3 is CASSHSGGGRREQYF. CDR3 DNA: TGTGCCAGCAGCCACTCTGGAGGGGGTAGACGGGAGCAGTACTTC. The full variable domain, completed using reference TRBV9 and TRBJ2-7, is DSGVTQTPKHLITATGQRVTLRCSPRSGDLSVYWYQQSLDQGLQFLIQYYNGEERAKGNILERFSAQQFPDLHSELNLSSLELGDSALYFCASSHSGGGRREQYFGPGTRLTVT.

This clonotype came up many times. In nucleotides, the CDR3 is TGCAGTGCTAGAGAGGCGGTGAGAACTGAAGCTTTCTTT. Protein sequence: CSAREAVRTEAFF. The chain couples TRBV20-1 to TRBJ1-1; no reliable D call. V was trimmed by 0 bases and J by 5 bases, leaving 10 bases between them. The length of the CDR3 is 13 residues. From germline, CDR1 is DFQATT and CDR2 SNEGSKA (reference sequence).

Ten or more counts support this clonotype. As DNA, the CDR3 is TGTGCCAGCAGTTTGGGGTACAATGAGCAGTTCTTC. Translation: CASSLGYNEQFF. The rearrangement joins TRBV28 to TRBJ2-1; the D is unclear. The CDR3 covers 12 residues. The V and J ends lost 3 bases and 4 bases respectively, with 4 bases between them. Germline-derived CDR1 and CDR2 are MDHEN and SYDVKM.

This clonotype was counted at least ten times. The chain couples TRBV28 to TRBJ2-1; 10 nucleotides line up with TRBD2. The CDR3 consists of 17 residues. Trimming removed 6 bases from V and 4 bases from J; junction bases left unmatched: 12. The germline gives CDR1 MDHEN, CDR2 SYDVKM. The CDR3 here is CASSPPPTSGLYNEQFF. The CDR3 DNA sequence: TGTGCCAGCAGCCCCCCCCCGACTAGCGGGCTATACAATGAGCAGTTCTTC.

This clonotype was counted a few times. The gene calls are TRBV7-8 and TRBJ2-3; 10 bases line up with TRBD2. The CDR3 loop spans 15 amino acids. Germline CDR1 reads SGHVS; CDR2 reads FQNEAQ. V lost 3 bases to trimming and J lost 4 bases; unmatched junction nucleotides: 4. The CDR3 protein is CASSFSGRRADTQYF. CDR3 sequence (DNA): TGTGCCAGCAGCTTTAGCGGGAGGAGGGCAGATACGCAGTATTTT.

This clonotype was detected ten times or more. The V call is TRBV13, the J call TRBJ2-7; D may be TRBD1 or TRBD2 (6 bases each). V was shortened by 2 bases and J by 2 bases, with 13 bases between the two germline ends. CDR3 length: 15 residues. CDR1 is PRHDT, CDR2 FYEKMQ, per germline (reference sequence). DNA of the CDR3: TGTGCCAGCAGCTTACGGGGGCTAGGGGCCTACGAGCAGTACTTC. Encoded protein: CASSLRGLGAYEQYF.

This clonotype was recorded at least ten times. This rearrangement joins TRBV30 to TRBJ2-7; D uncertain. The CDR3 length is 12 residues. Germline V gives CDR1 GTSNPN, CDR2 SVGIG (reference sequence). The V end was cut by 5 bases, the J end by 5 bases, with 13 bases between. CDR3: CAWGALGNEQYF. The CDR3 DNA sequence: TGTGCCTGGGGAGCTTTGGGAAACGAGCAGTACTTC.

This clonotype showed up many times. This rearrangement joins TRBV30 to TRBJ1-2; possibly TRBD1 for D (6 bases). Germline V gene lookup returns CDR1 GTSNPN and CDR2 SVGIG (reference sequence). The CDR3 sequence is 13 residues long. V dropped 2 bases and J dropped 5 bases, with 12 bases sitting between them. CDR3 amino acids: CAWSTGGGYGYTF. The CDR3 region has the DNA TGTGCCTGGAGTACCGGGGGCGGGTATGGCTACACCTTC.